This T cell receptor beta chain is from a study of blood T cell repertoires in COVID-19 (dated by TCRdb to 2018 to 2020). Background for the entire study: Collaborator samples came from the United States, Italy and Spain and covered acute and convalescent phases of COVID-19. The prospective study material was composed of cDNA or gDNA derived from T cells, B-cell-depleted T cells, or PBMCs. The dataset comprised deeply sampled blood TCRbeta repertoires from subjects exposed to, actively infected with, or recovered from COVID-19. A freely available public database, intended as a resource for researchers studying the immune response to SARS-CoV-2, is where the repertoires were released. The samples were drawn from two sources: the first 160 participants of the ongoing ImmuneRACE study, and fewer than 1,500 subjects contributed by 6 global collaborators. A de-identified subject ID, COVID-19 status, age in years and sex were almost always included in the sample metadata. Where available, HLA class I and class II types were taken from metadata supplied by the sample provider and were not determined by assay-based typing. What the research found in general, with its limitations: Clinical and demographic metadata were provided uncurated, with the amount varying by source and participant.

A note on this clone: This receptor's antigen is unknown. Within one base of it there is no much larger clone, and no base qualities were kept.

TCRbeta CDR3 regions were amplified from genomic DNA by means of the immunoSEQ Assay, a bias-controlled multiplex PCR. On the authors' methods: Nucleated cell counts per sample were estimated from amplification of reference gene primers within the assay. To quantify the absolute abundance of each unique TCRbeta CDR3 rearrangement, sequence reads were collapsed and filtered. Productive Simpson clonality was computed per sample as the square root of Simpson's diversity index over productive rearrangements. This immuneACCESS table, as held by TCRdb, lists in-frame sequences with V and J called but not all clones. Of the missing ones, under half trace to an unresolved V gene in checked studies; the others have no known cause. That table is the source of V, J and clone size, and D and trimming were worked out from the DNA. The table for this sample lists approximately 150,000 clones; roughly nine tenths of them were counted only once. The ten largest clonotypes hold 4% of the sample.

Whole blood was collected in K2EDTA tubes by collaborating institutions according to the institutions' own protocols. For TCRbeta analysis, collaborators shipped samples as frozen whole blood, isolated PBMCs, or DNA extracted from either of those sample types. The receptor's source is a woman in her 70s with acute or convalescent COVID-19. The specimen sequenced was peripheral blood.

In nucleotide form, the sequence is TGTGCCAGCAGCCTCAGACAACTAGGACTAGCGGGGGGGACCTACGAGCAGTACTTC. It specifies CASSLRQLGLAGGTYEQYF. The rearranged segments are TRBV7-9 and TRBJ2-7, and TRBD2 aligns with 15 junction nucleotides. Via the germline V gene (reference sequence), CDR1 is SEHNR and CDR2 FQNEAQ. Relative to germline, V is missing 5 bases and J is missing 2 bases, with 13 bases of the junction outside any gene match. The CDR3 spans 19 residues, from the cysteine through the phenylalanine. The CDR3 DNA has 57 bases and is translated from base 1.